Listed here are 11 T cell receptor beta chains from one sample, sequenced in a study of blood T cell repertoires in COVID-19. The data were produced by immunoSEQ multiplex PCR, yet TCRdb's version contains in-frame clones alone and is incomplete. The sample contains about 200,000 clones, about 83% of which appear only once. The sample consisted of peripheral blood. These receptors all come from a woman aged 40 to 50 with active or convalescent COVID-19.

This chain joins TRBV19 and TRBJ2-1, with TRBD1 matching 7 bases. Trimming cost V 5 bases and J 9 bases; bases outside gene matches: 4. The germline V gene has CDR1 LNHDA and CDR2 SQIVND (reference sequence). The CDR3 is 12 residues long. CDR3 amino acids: CASSATGAEQFF. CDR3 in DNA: TGTGCCAGTAGTGCCACAGGGGCTGAGCAGTTCTTC.

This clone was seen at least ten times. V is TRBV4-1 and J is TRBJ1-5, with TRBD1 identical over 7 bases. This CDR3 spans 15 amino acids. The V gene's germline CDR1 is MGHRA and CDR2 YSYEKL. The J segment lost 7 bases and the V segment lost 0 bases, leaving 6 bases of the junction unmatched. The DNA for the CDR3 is TGCGCCAGCAGCCAAGAGGTCACAGGGGAGCAGCCCCAGCATTTT. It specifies CASSQEVTGEQPQHF.

Written as DNA, the CDR3 is TGTGCCAGCAGCGCCAGGAACACTGAAGCTTTCTTT. Translation gives CASSARNTEAFF. This sequence joins TRBV7-6 and TRBJ1-1; D ambiguous. V lost 5 bases and J lost 1, with 5 bases in between. Per the germline V gene, CDR1 is SGHVS and CDR2 is FNYEAQ. The CDR3 contains 12 residues.

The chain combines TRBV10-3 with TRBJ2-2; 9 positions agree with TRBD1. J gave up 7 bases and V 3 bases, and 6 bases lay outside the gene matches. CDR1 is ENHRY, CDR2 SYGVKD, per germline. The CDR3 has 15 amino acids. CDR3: CAISDRDRVVGELFF. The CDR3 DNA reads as TGTGCCATCAGTGACCGGGACAGGGTGGTCGGGGAGCTGTTTTTT.

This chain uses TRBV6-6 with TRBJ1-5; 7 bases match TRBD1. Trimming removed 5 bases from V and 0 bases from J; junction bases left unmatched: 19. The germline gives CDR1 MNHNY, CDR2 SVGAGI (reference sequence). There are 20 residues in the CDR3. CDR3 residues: CASSLIAPGTVTYSNQPQHF. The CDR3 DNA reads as TGTGCCAGCAGTCTAATTGCTCCCGGGACAGTTACGTATAGCAATCAGCCCCAGCATTTT.

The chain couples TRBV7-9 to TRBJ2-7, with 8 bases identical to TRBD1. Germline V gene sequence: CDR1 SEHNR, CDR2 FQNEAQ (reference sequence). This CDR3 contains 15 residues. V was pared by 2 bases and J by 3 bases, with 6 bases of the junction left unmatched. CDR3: CASSLPGTGYYEQYF. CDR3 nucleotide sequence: TGTGCCAGCAGCTTACCGGGGACAGGTTACTACGAGCAGTACTTC.

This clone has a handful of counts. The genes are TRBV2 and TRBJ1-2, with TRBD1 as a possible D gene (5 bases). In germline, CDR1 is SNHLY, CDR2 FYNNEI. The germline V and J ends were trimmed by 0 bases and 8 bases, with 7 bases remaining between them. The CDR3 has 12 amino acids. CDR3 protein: CASSEAYRGYTF. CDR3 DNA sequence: TGTGCCAGCAGTGAAGCATACAGGGGCTACACCTTC.

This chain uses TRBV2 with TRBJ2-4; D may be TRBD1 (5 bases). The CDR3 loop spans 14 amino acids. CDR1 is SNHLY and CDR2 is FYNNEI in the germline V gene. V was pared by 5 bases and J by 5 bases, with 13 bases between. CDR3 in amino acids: CASSLRVSENIQYF. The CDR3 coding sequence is TGTGCCAGCAGTCTCAGGGTTTCCGAAAACATTCAGTACTTC.

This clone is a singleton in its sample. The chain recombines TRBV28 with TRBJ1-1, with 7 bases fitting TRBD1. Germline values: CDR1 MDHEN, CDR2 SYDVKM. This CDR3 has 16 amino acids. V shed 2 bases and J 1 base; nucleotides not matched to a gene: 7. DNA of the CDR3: TGTGCCAGCAGTTTAGAGGGGGCGGTCGGGAACACTGAAGCTTTCTTT. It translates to CASSLEGAVGNTEAFF.

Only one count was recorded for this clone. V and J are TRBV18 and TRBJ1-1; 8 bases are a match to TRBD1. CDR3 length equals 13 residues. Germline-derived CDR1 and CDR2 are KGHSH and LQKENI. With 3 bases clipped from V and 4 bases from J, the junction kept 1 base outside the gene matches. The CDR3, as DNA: TGTGCCAGCTCACCGGGACAGGCCACTGAAGCTTTCTTT. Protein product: CASSPGQATEAFF.

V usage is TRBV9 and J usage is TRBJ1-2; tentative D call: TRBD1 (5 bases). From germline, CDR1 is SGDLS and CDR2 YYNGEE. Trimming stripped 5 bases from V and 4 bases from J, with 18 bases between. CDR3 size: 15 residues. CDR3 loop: CASSEDSLGFYGYTF. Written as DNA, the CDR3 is TGTGCCAGCAGTGAAGACAGCCTTGGATTCTATGGCTACACCTTC. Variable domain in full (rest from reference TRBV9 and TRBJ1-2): DSGVTQTPKHLITATGQRVTLRCSPRSGDLSVYWYQQSLDQGLQFLIQYYNGEERAKGNILERFSAQQFPDLHSELNLSSLELGDSALYFCASSEDSLGFYGYTFGSGTRLTVV.